This T cell receptor (beta chain) derives from a study of T cell changes during pregnancy in multiple sclerosis. Sequencing used immunoSEQ multiplex PCR; TCRdb keeps in-frame clones, though not all of them. The sample holds around 110,000 clones; about 90% are singletons and the top ten take around 1.6%. CDR3 length: 14 amino acids. Per the germline V gene, CDR1 is SGHNT and CDR2 is YENEEA. Trimming stripped 6 bases from V and 4 bases from J, with 15 bases between. Source: peripheral blood, taken before pregnancy. J is TRBJ1-1 and V is TRBV11-3; D unclear. The TCR originated in a female donor with multiple sclerosis, enrolled in a pregnancy study. This chain's CDR3 is CASSGKDGSTEAFF. CDR3 nucleotides: TGTGCCAGCAGTGGTAAGGACGGGAGCACTGAAGCTTTCTTT.